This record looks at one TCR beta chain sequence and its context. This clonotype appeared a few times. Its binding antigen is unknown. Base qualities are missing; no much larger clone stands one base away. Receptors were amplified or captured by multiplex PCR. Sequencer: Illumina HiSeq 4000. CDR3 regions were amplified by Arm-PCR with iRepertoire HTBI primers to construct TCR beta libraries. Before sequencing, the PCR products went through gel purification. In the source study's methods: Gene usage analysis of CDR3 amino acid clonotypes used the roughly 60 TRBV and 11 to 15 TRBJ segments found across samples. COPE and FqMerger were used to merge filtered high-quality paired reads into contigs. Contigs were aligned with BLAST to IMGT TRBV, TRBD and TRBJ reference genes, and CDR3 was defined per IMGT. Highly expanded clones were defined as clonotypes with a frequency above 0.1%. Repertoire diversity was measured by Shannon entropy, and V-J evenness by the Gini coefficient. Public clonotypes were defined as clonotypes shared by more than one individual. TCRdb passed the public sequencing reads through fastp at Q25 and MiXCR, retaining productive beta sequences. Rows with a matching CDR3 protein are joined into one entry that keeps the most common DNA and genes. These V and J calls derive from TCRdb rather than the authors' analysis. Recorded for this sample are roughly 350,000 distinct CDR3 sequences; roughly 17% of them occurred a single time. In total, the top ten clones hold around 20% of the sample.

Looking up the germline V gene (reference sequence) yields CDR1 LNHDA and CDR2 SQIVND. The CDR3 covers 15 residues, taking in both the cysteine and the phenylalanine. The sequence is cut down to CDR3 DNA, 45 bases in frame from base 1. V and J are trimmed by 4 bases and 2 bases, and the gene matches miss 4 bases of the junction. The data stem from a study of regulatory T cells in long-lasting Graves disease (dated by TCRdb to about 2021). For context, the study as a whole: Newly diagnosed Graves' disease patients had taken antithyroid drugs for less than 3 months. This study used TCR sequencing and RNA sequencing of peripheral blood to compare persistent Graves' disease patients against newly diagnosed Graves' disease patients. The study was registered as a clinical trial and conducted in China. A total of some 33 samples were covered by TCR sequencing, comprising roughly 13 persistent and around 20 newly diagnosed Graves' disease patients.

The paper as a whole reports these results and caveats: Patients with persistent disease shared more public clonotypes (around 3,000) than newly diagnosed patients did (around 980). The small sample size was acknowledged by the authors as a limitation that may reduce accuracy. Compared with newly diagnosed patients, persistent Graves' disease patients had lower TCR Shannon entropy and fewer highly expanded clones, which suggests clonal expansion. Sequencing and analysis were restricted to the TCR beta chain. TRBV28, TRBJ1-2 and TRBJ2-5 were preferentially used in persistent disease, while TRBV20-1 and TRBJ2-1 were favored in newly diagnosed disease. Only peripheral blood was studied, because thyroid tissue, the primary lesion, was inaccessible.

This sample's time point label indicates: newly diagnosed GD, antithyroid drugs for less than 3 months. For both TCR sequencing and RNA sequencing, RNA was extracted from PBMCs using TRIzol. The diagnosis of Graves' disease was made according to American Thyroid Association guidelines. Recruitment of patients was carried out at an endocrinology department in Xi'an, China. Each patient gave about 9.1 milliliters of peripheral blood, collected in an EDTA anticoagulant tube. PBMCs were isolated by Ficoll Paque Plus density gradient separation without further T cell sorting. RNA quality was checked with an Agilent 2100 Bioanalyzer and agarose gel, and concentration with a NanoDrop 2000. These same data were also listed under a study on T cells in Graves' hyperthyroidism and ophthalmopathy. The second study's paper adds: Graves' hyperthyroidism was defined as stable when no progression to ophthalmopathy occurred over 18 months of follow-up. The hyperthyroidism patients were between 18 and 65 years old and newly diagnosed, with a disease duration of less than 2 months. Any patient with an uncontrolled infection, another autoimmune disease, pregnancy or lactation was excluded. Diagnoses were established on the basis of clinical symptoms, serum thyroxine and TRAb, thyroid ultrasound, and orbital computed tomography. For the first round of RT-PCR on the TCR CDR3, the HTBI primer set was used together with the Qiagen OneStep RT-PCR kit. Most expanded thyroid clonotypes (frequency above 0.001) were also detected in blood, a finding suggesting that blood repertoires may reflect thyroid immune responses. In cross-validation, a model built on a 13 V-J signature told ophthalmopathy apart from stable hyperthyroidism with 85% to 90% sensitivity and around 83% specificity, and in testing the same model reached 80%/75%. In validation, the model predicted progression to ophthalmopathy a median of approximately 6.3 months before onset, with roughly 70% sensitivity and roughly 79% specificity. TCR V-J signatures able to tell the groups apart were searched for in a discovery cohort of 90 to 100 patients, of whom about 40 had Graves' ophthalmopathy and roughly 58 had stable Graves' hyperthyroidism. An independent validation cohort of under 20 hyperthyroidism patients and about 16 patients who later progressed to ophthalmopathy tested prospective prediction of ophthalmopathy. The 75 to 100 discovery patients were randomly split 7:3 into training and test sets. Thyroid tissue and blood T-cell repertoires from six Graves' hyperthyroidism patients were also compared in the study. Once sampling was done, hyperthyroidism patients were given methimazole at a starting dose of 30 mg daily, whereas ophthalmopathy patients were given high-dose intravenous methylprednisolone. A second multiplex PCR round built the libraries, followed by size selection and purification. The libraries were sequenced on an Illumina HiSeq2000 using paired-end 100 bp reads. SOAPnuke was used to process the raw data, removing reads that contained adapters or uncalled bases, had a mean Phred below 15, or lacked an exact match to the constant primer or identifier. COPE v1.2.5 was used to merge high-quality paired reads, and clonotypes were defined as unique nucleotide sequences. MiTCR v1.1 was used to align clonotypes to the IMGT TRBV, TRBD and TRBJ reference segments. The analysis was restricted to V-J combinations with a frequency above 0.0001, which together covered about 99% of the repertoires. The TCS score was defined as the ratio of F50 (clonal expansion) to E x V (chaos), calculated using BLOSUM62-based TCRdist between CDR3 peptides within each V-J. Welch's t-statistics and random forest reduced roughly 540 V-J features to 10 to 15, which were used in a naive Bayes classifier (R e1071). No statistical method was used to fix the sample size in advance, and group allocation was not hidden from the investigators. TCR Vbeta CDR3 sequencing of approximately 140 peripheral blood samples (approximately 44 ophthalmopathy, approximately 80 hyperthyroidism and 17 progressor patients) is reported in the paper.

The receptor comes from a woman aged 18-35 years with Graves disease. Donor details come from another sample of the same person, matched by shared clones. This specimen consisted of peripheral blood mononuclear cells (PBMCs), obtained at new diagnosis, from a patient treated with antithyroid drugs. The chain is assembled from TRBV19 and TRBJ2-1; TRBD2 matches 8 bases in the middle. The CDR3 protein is CASSRGLGAYNEQFF. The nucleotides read TGTGCCAGTAGTAGGGGACTAGGGGCCTACAATGAGCAGTTCTTC. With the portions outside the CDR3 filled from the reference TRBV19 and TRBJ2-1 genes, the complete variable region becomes DGGITQSPKYLFRKEGQNVTLSCEQNLNHDAMYWYRQDPGQGLRLIYYSQIVNDFQKGDIAEGYSVSREKKESFPLTVTSAQKNPTAFYLCASSRGLGAYNEQFFGPGTRLTVL.